The 15 T cell receptor beta chains listed next were all sequenced from one sample in a study of blood T cell repertoires in COVID-19. Profiling relied on immunoSEQ multiplex PCR, and the TCRdb table lists in-frame clones only, not all of them. Of a few hundred thousand clones in the sample, about 88% were seen once. The sample comprised peripheral blood. The source of these receptors is a woman in her twenties or thirties with COVID-19, enrolled during active disease.

The rearrangement links TRBV5-4 to TRBJ1-1; D may be TRBD1 (6 bases). The CDR3 contains 14 residues. Trimming pared 4 bases from V and 7 bases from J, leaving 17 bases between. The germline V gene has CDR1 SGHNT and CDR2 YYREEE (reference sequence). CDR3 loop: CASSVTGTIYEAFF. Written as DNA, the CDR3 is TGTGCCAGCAGCGTTACCGGGACAATTTATGAAGCTTTCTTT.

The chain carries TRBV2 and TRBJ2-6, with D possibly being TRBD2 (6 bases). Trimming removed 5 bases at V and 0 bases at J, with 23 bases between. The CDR3 spans 20 residues. Germline V gives CDR1 SNHLY, CDR2 FYNNEI. The CDR3 DNA sequence: TGTGCCAGCAGTTGGGGGACTTGGACTACCGAGGTCTCTGGGGCCAACGTCCTGACTTTC. It codes for CASSWGTWTTEVSGANVLTF.

The chain combines TRBV6-5 with TRBJ1-5; the match to TRBD1 covers 7 bases. V gave up 7 bases and J gave up 2 bases; unmatched junction bases: 8. The CDR3 loop spans 15 amino acids. Germline V gene sequence: CDR1 MNHEY, CDR2 SVGAGI. In DNA form, the CDR3 reads TGTGCCAGCACCCCGACAGGGAGGCGCAATCAGCCCCAGCATTTT. Its protein is CASTPTGRRNQPQHF.

In the case of this clone: The junction departs from germline at one end; a sequencing error may be responsible. The V gene is TRBV5-4, the J gene TRBJ2-2; TRBD1 matches 7 bases. The CDR3 loop spans 19 amino acids. In germline, CDR1 is SGHNT, CDR2 YYREEE (reference sequence). The CDR3 sequence is CVSSSASSRGPTNTGELFF. The DNA for the CDR3 is TGTGTCAGCAGCTCGGCAAGCTCAAGGGGGCCTACGAACACCGGGGAGCTGTTTTTT.

The chain links TRBV5-1 to TRBJ2-2; weak D call: TRBD1 (5 bases). The CDR3 contains 13 residues. V lost 2 bases and J 5 bases, leaving 7 bases between the germline ends. CDR1 SGHRS and CDR2 YFSETQ come from the germline V gene. The CDR3 loop is CASSFGATGELFF. The CDR3 DNA is TGCGCCAGCAGCTTTGGGGCGACCGGGGAGCTGTTTTTT. Full variable domain (missing parts from reference TRBV5-1 and TRBJ2-2): KAGVTQTPRYLIKTRGQQVTLSCSPISGHRSVSWYQQTPGQGLQFLFEYFSETQRNKGNFPGRFSGRQFSNSRSEMNVSTLELGDSALYLCASSFGATGELFFGEGSRLTVL.

The chain joins TRBV5-4 to TRBJ1-1; the D gene is possibly TRBD1 (6 bases). Germline CDR1 reads SGHNT; CDR2 reads YYREEE (reference sequence). The CDR3 extends over 16 amino acids. V shed 4 bases and J shed 0 bases, with 16 bases lying between them. CDR3 bases: TGTGCCAGCAGCCCGCCCGCAGGGGCCCTGAACACTGAAGCTTTCTTT. Translating it yields CASSPPAGALNTEAFF.

This clone is a singleton in its sample. This chain joins TRBV10-3 and TRBJ2-1; D is uncertain. The CDR3 has 15 residues. The germline V and J ends were trimmed by 10 bases and 0 bases, with 16 bases remaining between them. The germline V gene has CDR1 ENHRY and CDR2 SYGVKD. In nucleotides, the CDR3 is TGTGCCACCTCAAACCCGGAGAGCTCCTACAATGAGCAGTTCTTC. It is translated as CATSNPESSYNEQFF.

The CDR3 DNA reads TGTGCCAGCAGTGATGGACAGGATTCGAAAGGCTACACCTTC. This translates into CASSDGQDSKGYTF. The V gene is TRBV6-4, the J gene TRBJ1-2; 7 bases map to TRBD1. The CDR3 has 14 residues. V trimming: 3 bases; J trimming: 8 bases; junction bases outside the gene matches: 9. The germline gives CDR1 MRHNA, CDR2 SNTAGT.

V is TRBV10-3 and J is TRBJ1-4; TRBD1 matches at 8 bases. The length of the CDR3 is 14 residues. V was clipped by 4 bases and J by 4 bases; unmatched bases: 2. Germline V lookup: CDR1 ENHRY, CDR2 SYGVKD. DNA for the CDR3: TGTGCCATCAGTGGACAGGGGATTAATGAAAAACTGTTTTTT. It codes for CAISGQGINEKLFF.

The chain recombines TRBV7-3 with TRBJ1-3, with a tentative D call TRBD1 (5 bases). Trimming stripped 3 bases from V and 2 bases from J, with 11 bases between. CDR3 length: 15 residues. CDR1 and CDR2 (germline): SGHTA, FQGTGA. The CDR3 bases are TGTGCCAGCAGCTTGGGCGTGGGGCCTGGAAACACCATATATTTT. It specifies CASSLGVGPGNTIYF.

The chain recombines TRBV19 with TRBJ2-5, with TRBD1 identical over 11 bases. J lost 5 bases, V lost 5 bases, and 4 bases had no gene match. Per germline, CDR1 LNHDA and CDR2 SQIVND (reference sequence). CDR3 length: 14 amino acids. The CDR3 sequence: CASSPDRGPETQYF. The CDR3 DNA is TGTGCCAGTAGTCCGGACAGGGGGCCGGAGACCCAGTACTTC.

The chain couples TRBV6-6 to TRBJ2-1, with 8 bases aligning to TRBD2. CDR3 size: 16 residues. CDR1 and CDR2 from the germline V gene are MNHNY and SVGAGI (reference sequence). V trimming: 4 bases; J trimming: 2 bases; junction bases outside the gene matches: 7. The CDR3 loop reads CASSFMIAGTYNEQFF. Written as DNA, the CDR3 is TGTGCCAGCAGTTTTATGATAGCGGGAACCTACAATGAGCAGTTCTTC.

This chain links TRBV30 with TRBJ1-4, with 8 nucleotides matching TRBD1. The CDR3 length is 14 residues. From germline, CDR1 is GTSNPN and CDR2 SVGIG (reference sequence). Losses at the gene ends were 2 bases for V and 8 bases for J; bases not matched to a gene: 7. CDR3 nucleotide sequence: TGTGCCTGGAGTCCCGGGACAGGCCGAGAAAAACTGTTTTTT. Translating gives CAWSPGTGREKLFF. The entire variable domain, with the rest obtained from reference TRBV30 and TRBJ1-4, is as follows: SQTIHQWPATLVQPVGSPLSLECTVEGTSNPNLYWYRQAAGRGLQLLFYSVGIGQISSEVPQNLSASRPQDRQFILSSKKLLLSDSGFYLCAWSPGTGREKLFFGSGTQLSVL.

The CDR3 reads CAWSVGGPSYEQYF. CDR3 DNA: TGTGCCTGGAGTGTAGGGGGCCCCTCCTACGAGCAGTACTTC. This chain links TRBV30 with TRBJ2-7; TRBD1 aligns across 7 bases. The CDR3 has 14 residues. Germline loops: CDR1 GTSNPN, CDR2 SVGIG (reference sequence). V shed 0 bases and J 0 bases; nucleotides not matched to a gene: 2.

CDR3 sequence: CASSQEAGTGEKLFF. The CDR3, as DNA: TGCGCCAGCAGCCAAGAAGCCGGGACAGGCGAAAAACTGTTTTTT. The chain links TRBV4-3 to TRBJ1-4, with 8 bases lining up with TRBD1. The length of the CDR3 is 15 residues. With 0 bases clipped from V and 8 bases from J, the junction kept 5 bases outside the gene matches. CDR1 and CDR2 (germline): LGHNA, YSLEER.